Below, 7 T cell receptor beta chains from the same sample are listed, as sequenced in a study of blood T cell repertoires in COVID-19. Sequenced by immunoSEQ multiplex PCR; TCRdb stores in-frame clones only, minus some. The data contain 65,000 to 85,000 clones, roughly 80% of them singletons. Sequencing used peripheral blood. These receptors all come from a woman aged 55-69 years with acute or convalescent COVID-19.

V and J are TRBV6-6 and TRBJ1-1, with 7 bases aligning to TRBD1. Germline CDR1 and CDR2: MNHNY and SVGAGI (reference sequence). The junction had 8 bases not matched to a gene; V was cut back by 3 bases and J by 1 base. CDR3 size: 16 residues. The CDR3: CASSYRTHRGNTEAFF. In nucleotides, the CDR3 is TGTGCCAGCAGTTATCGGACCCACAGGGGGAACACTGAAGCTTTCTTT.

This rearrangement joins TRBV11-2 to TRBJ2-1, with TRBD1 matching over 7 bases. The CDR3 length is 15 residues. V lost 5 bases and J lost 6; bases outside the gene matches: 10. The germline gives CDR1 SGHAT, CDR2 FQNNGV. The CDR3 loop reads CASSLTGNSGNEQFF. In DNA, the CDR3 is TGTGCCAGCAGCCTGACAGGGAATTCTGGCAATGAGCAGTTCTTC.

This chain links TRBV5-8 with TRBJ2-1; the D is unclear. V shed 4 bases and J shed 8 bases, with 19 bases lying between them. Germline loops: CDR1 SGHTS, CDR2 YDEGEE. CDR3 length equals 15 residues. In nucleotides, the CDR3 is TGTGCCAGCAGCCCGAGGATCACTGGATACGATGAGCAGTTCTTC. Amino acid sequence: CASSPRITGYDEQFF.

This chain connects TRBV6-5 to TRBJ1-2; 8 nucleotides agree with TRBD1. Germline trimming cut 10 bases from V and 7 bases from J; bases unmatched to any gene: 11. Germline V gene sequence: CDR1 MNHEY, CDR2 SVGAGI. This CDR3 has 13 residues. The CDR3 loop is CATSGQGARGYTF. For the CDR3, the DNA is TGTGCCACCTCCGGGCAGGGGGCGCGTGGCTACACCTTC.

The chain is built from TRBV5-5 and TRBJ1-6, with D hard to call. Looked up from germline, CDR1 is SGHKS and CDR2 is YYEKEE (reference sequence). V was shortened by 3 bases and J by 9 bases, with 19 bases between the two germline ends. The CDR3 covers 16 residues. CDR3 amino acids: CASSSVTSSRSSPLHF. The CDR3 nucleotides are TGTGCCAGCAGCTCGGTCACCTCCTCAAGAAGTTCACCCCTCCACTTT.

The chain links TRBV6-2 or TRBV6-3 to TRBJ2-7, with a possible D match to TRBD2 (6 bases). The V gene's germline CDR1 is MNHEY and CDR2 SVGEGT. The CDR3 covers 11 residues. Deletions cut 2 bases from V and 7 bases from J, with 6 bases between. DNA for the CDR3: TGTGCCAGCAGTTACGGGGGGGAGCAGTACTTC. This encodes CASSYGGEQYF.

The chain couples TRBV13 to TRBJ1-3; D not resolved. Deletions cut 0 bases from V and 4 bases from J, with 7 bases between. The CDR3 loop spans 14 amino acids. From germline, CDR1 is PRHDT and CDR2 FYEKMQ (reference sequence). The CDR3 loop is CASSLGTRGNTIYF. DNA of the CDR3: TGTGCCAGCAGCTTAGGCACGAGGGGAAACACCATATATTTT.